This T cell receptor (beta chain) was sequenced in a study of T cells in Graves' hyperthyroidism and ophthalmopathy (dated by TCRdb to the late 2010s). Background on the whole study: Peripheral blood samples were taken at initial diagnosis, before any treatment was given. The roughly 94 discovery patients were randomly divided into training and test sets at a 7:3 ratio. In six Graves' hyperthyroidism patients, the study also compared T-cell repertoires from thyroid tissue with T-cell repertoires from blood. The paper describes TCR Vbeta CDR3 sequencing of about 140 peripheral blood samples, made up of 40 to 45 ophthalmopathy patients, 70 to 75 hyperthyroidism patients and approximately 17 progressor patients. To identify distinguishing TCR V-J signatures, a discovery cohort of around 100 patients was used, comprising 40 to 45 with Graves' ophthalmopathy and 55 to 65 with stable Graves' hyperthyroidism. After sampling, hyperthyroidism patients received methimazole starting at 30 mg daily, and ophthalmopathy patients received high-dose intravenous methylprednisolone. An independent validation cohort of under 20 hyperthyroidism patients and 17 patients who later progressed to ophthalmopathy tested prospective prediction of ophthalmopathy.

In the ophthalmopathy patients, disease was moderately to severely active, with a Clinical Activity Score of 3 or more, a NOSPECS grade of 4 or more, and a duration of less than 3 months. Patients with uncontrolled infections, other autoimmune diseases, pregnancy or lactation were excluded. Diagnoses were established on the basis of clinical symptoms, serum thyroxine and TRAb, thyroid ultrasound, and orbital computed tomography. PBMCs were separated from 8 to 10 ml of fresh peripheral blood using Ficoll-Paque density gradient centrifugation. Total RNA was extracted with Trizol reagent, and quality was checked on an Agilent 2100 Bioanalyzer. Note on this clonotype: This clone's antigen is unknown. Nothing much larger sits one base from this clone, and base qualities are not available.

General findings and caveats noted by the study authors: During validation, the model predicted progression to ophthalmopathy a median of about 6.3 months ahead of onset, with more than 55% sensitivity and 72.22% specificity. Sample size was not statistically predetermined, and blinding of investigators to group allocation was not performed. A 13 V-J signature model separated ophthalmopathy from stable hyperthyroidism, with just over 85% sensitivity and about 81% specificity in cross-validation and 80%/75% in testing. Most expanded thyroid clonotypes (frequency above 0.001) were also detected in blood, a finding suggesting that blood repertoires may reflect thyroid immune responses.

TCR beta CDR3 regions were amplified from RNA transcripts. The TCR CDR3 was subjected to a first round of RT-PCR using the HTBI primer set and the Qiagen OneStep RT-PCR kit. The libraries were constructed in a second round of multiplex PCR and then size-selected and purified. The libraries were sequenced on an Illumina HiSeq2000 using paired-end 100 bp reads. The source study handled its data this way. SOAPnuke was used to process the raw data, removing reads that contained adapters or uncalled bases, had a mean Phred below 15, or lacked an exact match to the constant primer or identifier. COPE v1.2.5 was used to merge the high-quality paired reads, and each unique nucleotide sequence was defined as a clonotype. MiTCR v1.1 was used to align the clonotypes against IMGT TRBV, TRBD and TRBJ reference segments. Only V-J combinations with frequency above 0.0001, covering roughly 99% of repertoires, were analysed. A TCS score was defined as the ratio between F50 (clonal expansion) and ExV (chaos), using BLOSUM62-based TCRdist between CDR3 peptides within each V-J. Welch's t-statistics and random forest reduced around 550 V-J features to 13, which were used in a naive Bayes classifier (R e1071). TCRdb trimmed the raw reads at Q25, called clones with MiXCR and kept productive beta chains. Each CDR3 protein appears once, grouped with its most common genes and DNA. The V and J calls were determined by TCRdb, not by the authors. The sample contains 450,000 to 500,000 distinct CDR3 sequences, less than 25% of them found a single time. The top ten hold 45% to 50% of the sample.

The germline V gene supplies CDR1 SGHRS and CDR2 YFSETQ. The CDR3 runs 16 residues from the cysteine to the phenylalanine. Here the CDR3 DNA is all that survives: 48 bases in frame from base 1. V is clipped by 3 bases and J by 0 bases, and the sequence between their germline boundaries is 15 bases long. The rearrangement joined TRBV5-1 to TRBJ1-1; a tentative D call is TRBD1 (5 bases match). This TCR came from a woman aged 70 to 79 with Graves' ophthalmopathy. The specimen was blood. The CDR3 region: CASSSRGPTVNTEAFF. The DNA sequence follows: TGCGCCAGCAGCTCGAGGGGCCCTACAGTGAACACTGAAGCTTTCTTT.